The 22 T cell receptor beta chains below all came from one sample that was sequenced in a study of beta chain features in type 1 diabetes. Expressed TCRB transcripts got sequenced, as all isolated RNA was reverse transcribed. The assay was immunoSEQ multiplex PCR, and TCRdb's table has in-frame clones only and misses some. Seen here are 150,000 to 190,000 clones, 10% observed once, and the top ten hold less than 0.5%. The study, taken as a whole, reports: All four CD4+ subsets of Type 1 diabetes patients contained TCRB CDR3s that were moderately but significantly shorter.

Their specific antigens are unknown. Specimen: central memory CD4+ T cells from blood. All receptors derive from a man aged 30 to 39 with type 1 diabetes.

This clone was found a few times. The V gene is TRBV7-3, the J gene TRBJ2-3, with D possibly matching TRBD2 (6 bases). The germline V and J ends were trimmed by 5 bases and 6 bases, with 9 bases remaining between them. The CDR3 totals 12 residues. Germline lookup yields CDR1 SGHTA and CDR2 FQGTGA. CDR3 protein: CASSGSGDTQYF. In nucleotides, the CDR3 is TGTGCCAGCAGCGGTAGCGGTGATACGCAGTATTTT.

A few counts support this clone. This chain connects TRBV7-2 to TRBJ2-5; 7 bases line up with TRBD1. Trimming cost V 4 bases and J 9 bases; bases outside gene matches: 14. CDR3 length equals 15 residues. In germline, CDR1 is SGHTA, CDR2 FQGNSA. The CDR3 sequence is CASSSGNTGAAAQYF. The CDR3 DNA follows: TGTGCCAGCAGCTCCGGAAATACAGGGGCGGCGGCCCAGTACTTC. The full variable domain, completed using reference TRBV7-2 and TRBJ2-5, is GAGVSQSPSNKVTEKGKDVELRCDPISGHTALYWYRQSLGQGLEFLIYFQGNSAPDKSGLPSDRFSAERTGGSVSTLTIQRTQQEDSAVYLCASSSGNTGAAAQYFGPGTRLLVL.

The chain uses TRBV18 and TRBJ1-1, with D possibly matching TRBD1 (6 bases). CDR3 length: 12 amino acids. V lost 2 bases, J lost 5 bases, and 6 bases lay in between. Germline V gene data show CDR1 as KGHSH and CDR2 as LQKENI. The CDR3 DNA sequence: TGTGCCAGCTCACCAACAGGGACTGAAGCTTTCTTT. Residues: CASSPTGTEAFF.

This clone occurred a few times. For the CDR3, the DNA is TGCAGCGTTGAGCCCAGGGGAGACACCATATATTTT. Translated: CSVEPRGDTIYF. The chain is built from TRBV29-1 and TRBJ1-3, with a tentative D call TRBD1 (6 bases). The CDR3 has 12 amino acids. V lost 3 bases to trimming and J lost 8 bases, with 11 bases between them. CDR1 is SQVTM, CDR2 ANQGSEA, per germline.

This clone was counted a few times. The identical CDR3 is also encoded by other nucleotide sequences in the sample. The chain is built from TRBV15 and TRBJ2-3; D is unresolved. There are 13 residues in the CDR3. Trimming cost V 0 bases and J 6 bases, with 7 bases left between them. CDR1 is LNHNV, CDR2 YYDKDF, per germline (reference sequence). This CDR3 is CATSRDSGDTQYF. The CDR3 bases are TGTGCCACCAGCAGAGATTCCGGGGATACGCAGTATTTT.

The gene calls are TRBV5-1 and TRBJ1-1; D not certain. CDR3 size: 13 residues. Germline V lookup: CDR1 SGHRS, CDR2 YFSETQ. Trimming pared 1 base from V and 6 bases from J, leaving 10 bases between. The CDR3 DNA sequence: TGCGCCAGCAGCTTGCTGGGAGGCGCTGAAGCTTTCTTT. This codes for CASSLLGGAEAFF.

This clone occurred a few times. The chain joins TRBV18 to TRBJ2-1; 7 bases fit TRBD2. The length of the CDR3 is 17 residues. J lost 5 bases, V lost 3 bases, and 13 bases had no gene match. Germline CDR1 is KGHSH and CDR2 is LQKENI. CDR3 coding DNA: TGTGCCAGCTCACCCAGTCTGACCGGGACTAATAACAATGAGCAGTTCTTC. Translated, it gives CASSPSLTGTNNNEQFF. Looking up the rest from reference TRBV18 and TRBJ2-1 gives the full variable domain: NAGVMQNPRHLVRRRGQEARLRCSPMKGHSHVYWYRQLPEEGLKFMVYLQKENIIDESGMPKERFSAEFPKEGPSILRIQQVVRGDSAAYFCASSPSLTGTNNNEQFFGPGTRLTVL.

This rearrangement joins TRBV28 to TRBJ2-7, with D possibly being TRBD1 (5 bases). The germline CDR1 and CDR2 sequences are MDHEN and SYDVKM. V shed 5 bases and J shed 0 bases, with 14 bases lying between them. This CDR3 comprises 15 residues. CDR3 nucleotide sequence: TGTGCCAGCAGTCTATCAGGGCAGAGCTCCTACGAGCAGTACTTC. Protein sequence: CASSLSGQSSYEQYF. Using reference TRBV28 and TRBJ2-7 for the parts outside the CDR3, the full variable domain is DVKVTQSSRYLVKRTGEKVFLECVQDMDHENMFWYRQDPGLGLRLIYFSYDVKMKEKGDIPEGYSVSREKKERFSLILESASTNQTSMYLCASSLSGQSSYEQYFGPGTRLTVT.

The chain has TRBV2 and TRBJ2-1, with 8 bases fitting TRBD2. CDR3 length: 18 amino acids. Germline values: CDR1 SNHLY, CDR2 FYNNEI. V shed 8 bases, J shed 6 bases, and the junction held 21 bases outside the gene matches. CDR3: CASAGVSGSGSSPNEQFF. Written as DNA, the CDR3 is TGTGCCAGCGCCGGGGTTTCTGGGAGCGGGAGTTCCCCCAATGAGCAGTTCTTC.

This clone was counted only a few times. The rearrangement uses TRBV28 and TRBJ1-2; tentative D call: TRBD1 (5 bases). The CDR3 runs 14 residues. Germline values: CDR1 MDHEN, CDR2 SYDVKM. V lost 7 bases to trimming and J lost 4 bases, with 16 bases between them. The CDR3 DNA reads TGTGCCAGCACTACGGGACTCCAGAGCTATGGCTACACCTTC. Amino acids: CASTTGLQSYGYTF.

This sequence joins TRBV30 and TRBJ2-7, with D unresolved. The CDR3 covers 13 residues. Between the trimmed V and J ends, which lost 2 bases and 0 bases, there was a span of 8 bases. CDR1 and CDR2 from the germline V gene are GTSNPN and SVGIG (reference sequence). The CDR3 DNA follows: TGTGCCTGGAGTACTGGTAGCTCCTACGAGCAGTACTTC. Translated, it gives CAWSTGSSYEQYF.

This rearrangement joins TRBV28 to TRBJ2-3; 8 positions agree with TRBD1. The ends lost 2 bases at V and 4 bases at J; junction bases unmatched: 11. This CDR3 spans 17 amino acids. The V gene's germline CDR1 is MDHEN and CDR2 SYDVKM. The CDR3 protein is CASSLPGTGAGADTQYF. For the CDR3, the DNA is TGTGCCAGCAGTTTACCCGGGACAGGAGCCGGGGCAGATACGCAGTATTTT.

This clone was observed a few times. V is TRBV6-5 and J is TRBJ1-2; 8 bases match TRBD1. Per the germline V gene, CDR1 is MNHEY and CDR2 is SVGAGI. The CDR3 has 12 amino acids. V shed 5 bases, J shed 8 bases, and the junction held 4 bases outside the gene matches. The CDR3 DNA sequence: TGTGCCAGCAGTGCCGACAGGGGCGGCTACACCTTC. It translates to CASSADRGGYTF.

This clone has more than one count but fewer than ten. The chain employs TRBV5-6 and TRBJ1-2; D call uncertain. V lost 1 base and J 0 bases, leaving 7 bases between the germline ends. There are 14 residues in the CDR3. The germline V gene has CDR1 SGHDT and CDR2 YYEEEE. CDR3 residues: CASSLPLANYGYTF. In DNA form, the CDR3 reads TGTGCCAGCAGCTTGCCCTTAGCTAACTATGGCTACACCTTC.

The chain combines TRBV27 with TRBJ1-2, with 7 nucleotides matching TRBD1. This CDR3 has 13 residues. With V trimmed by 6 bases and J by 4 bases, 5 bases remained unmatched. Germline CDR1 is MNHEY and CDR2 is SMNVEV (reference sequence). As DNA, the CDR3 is TGTGCCAGCAGAAAGGGGGCGAGCTATGGCTACACCTTC. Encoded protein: CASRKGASYGYTF.

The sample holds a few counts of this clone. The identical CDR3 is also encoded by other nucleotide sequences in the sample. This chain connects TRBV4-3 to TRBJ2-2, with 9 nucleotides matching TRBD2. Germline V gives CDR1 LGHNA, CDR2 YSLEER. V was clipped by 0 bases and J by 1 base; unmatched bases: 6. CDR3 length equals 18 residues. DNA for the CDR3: TGCGCCAGCAGCCAAGAGGGGCTAGCGGGGATGAACACCGGGGAGCTGTTTTTT. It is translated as CASSQEGLAGMNTGELFF.

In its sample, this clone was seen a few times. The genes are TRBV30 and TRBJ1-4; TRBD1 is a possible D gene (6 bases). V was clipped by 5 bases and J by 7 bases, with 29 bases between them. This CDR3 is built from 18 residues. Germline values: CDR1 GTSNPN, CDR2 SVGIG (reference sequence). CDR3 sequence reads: CAWGLAGGALRRGEKLFF. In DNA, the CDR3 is TGTGCCTGGGGCCTGGCGGGGGGCGCTTTGAGGAGAGGTGAAAAACTGTTTTTT.

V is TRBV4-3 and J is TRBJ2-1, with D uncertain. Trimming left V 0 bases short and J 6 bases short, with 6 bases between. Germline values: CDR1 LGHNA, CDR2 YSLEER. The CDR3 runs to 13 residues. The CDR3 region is CASSQEASNEQFF. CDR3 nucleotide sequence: TGCGCCAGCAGCCAAGAGGCAAGCAATGAGCAGTTCTTC.

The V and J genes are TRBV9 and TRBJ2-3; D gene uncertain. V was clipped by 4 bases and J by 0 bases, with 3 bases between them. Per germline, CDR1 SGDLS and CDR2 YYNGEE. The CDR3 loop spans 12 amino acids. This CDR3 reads CASSLSTDTQYF. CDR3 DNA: TGTGCCAGCAGCCTAAGCACAGATACGCAGTATTTT.

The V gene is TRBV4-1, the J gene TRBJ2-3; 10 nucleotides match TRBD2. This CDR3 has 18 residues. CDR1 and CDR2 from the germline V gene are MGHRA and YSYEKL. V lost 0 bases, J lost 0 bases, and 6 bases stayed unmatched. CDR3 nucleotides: TGCGCCAGCAGCCAAGAGTACATAGCGGGAGGCAGCACAGATACGCAGTATTTT. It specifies CASSQEYIAGGSTDTQYF.

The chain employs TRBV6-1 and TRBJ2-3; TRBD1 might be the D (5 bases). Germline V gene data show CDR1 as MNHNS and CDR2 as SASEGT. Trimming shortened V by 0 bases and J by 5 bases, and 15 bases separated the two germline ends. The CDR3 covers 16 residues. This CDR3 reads CASSEARFGQGDTQYF. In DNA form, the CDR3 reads TGTGCCAGCAGTGAAGCGCGGTTCGGGCAGGGAGATACGCAGTATTTT.

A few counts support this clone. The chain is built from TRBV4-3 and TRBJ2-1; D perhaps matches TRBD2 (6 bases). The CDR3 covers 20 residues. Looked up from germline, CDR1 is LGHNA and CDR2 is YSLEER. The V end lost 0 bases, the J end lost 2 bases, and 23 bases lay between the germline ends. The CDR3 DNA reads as TGCGCCAGCAGCCAAGATGCTCTTGTTCAAAGCGGGCTCACCTACAATGAGCAGTTCTTC. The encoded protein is CASSQDALVQSGLTYNEQFF.